This paragraph reports one TCR beta chain. Antigen specificity is unknown. This entry is derived from a study of blood T cells in healthy people across ages. Whole-study context: About one barcoded beta molecule per two T cells was captured by template switching.

A sample-barcoded 5' primer and a J-beta primer mix were used in a second PCR of roughly 6 to 11 cycles. MiXCR, applied by TCRdb to the 5' RACE reads, yields one record per CDR3 protein. Among around 1,600,000 distinct CDR3 sequences listed, 35% to 45% were seen once. Study observations and caveats: Any changes in expanded clonotypes were possibly confounded, as donor CMV status remained unknown. The unsorted PBMCs prevented any conclusive comparison of naive versus antigen-experienced cells.

The sample taken for sequencing was blood. This TCR was recovered from a woman aged 18-29 years in good health.

The CDR3 DNA reads as TGTGCCAGCACCACCCCAGGATCCGGGGCCAACGTCCTGACTTTC. Translated, it gives CASTTPGSGANVLTF. The chain recombines TRBV25-1 with TRBJ2-6; D unclear. Trimming pared 7 bases from V and 4 bases from J, leaving 14 bases between. This CDR3 contains 15 residues. Germline V lookup: CDR1 MGHDK, CDR2 SYGVNS.